This T cell receptor beta chain was identified during a study of T cells after posttransplantation cyclophosphamide. Whole-study findings and limits: TRB clonality was highly associated with recipient CMV seropositivity and reactivation. Later blood repertoires were often dominated by clones from the donor CD8+ memory compartment. Blood and skin or GI T cell repertoires showed limited TRB overlap.

Busulfan-fludarabine conditioning, marrow transplant, and cyclophosphamide on days +3 and +4 were administered. The repertoire was sequenced with immunoSEQ multiplex PCR; TCRdb's copy has only in-frame clones and lacks some. This sample has tens of thousands of clones, with roughly nine tenths found just once. This CDR3 is 15 amino acids long. The germline CDR1 and CDR2 sequences are MDHEN and SYDVKM. V gave up 4 bases and J gave up 3 bases, with 12 bases separating them. For this clone: The antigen remains undetermined.

The source was PBMCs, collected after allogeneic stem cell transplant with posttransplant cyclophosphamide. The genes are TRBV28 and TRBJ2-2; D perhaps matches TRBD1 (5 bases). The clonotype was recovered from a female patient in her 30s who received an allogeneic stem cell transplant from an unrelated donor, was CMV-positive, and had no GVHD. Some T cells may possibly be graft donor cells. The CDR3 spells CASSSIDRDTGELFF. CDR3 coding DNA: TGTGCCAGCAGTTCAATTGACAGAGACACCGGGGAGCTGTTTTTT.